This T cell receptor (beta chain) was recorded in a study of CXCR3-negative and CXCR3-positive naive CD8 T cells. Broader study findings: More hydrophobic TRB CDR3s were found in CXCR3-positive naive cells than in CXCR3-negative naive cells.

With respect to this clonotype: The antigen is undetermined.

Per the germline V gene, CDR1 is SGHDN and CDR2 is FVKESK. The CDR3 length is 12 residues. 5' RACE that incorporated UMI labels was used to prepare the TRB cDNA libraries. For each CDR3 protein, TCRdb gives one entry from its re-call of the 5' RACE reads, without DNA. The sample data list 110,000 or so distinct CDR3 sequences. The chain has TRBV14 and TRBJ2-1. The clonotype originates from a human donor in good health. Some clones in this sample may be carry-over from other donors' samples. The sequenced sample consisted of naive CXCR3+ CD8+ T cells from blood. Subset defined: CD45RO-CCR7+CD27+CD95- naive CD8+ T cells expressing CXCR3 (TNR3+). The CDR3 here is CASSQEWVEQFF. Full variable domain (missing parts from reference TRBV14 and TRBJ2-1): EAGVTQFPSHSVIEKGQTVTLRCDPISGHDNLYWYRRVMGKEIKFLLHFVKESKQDESGMPNNRFLAERTGGTYSTLKVQPAELEDSGVYFCASSQEWVEQFFGPGTRLTVL.